Listed here are 15 T cell receptor beta chains from one sample, sequenced in a study of blood T cell repertoires in COVID-19. Assay used: immunoSEQ multiplex PCR; TCRdb lists only in-frame clones, some missing. The repertoire holds about 200,000 clones, with roughly 83% as singletons. What was sequenced was peripheral blood. The receptors derive from a man aged 40-49 years with acute or convalescent COVID-19.

The chain recombines TRBV19 with TRBJ2-1; D perhaps matches TRBD2 (5 bases). The CDR3 spans 16 residues. Germline CDR1 reads LNHDA; CDR2 reads SQIVND (reference sequence). V lost 0 bases and J lost 1, with 10 bases in between. This CDR3 reads CASSIEYSGSYNEQFF. CDR3 nucleotides: TGTGCCAGTAGTATAGAATACAGCGGATCCTACAATGAGCAGTTCTTC.

The chain couples TRBV4-3 to TRBJ2-7; D perhaps matches TRBD2 (6 bases). The germline CDR1 and CDR2 sequences are LGHNA and YSLEER. The CDR3 length is 15 residues. Trimming removed 3 bases from V and 2 bases from J, with 14 bases in between. The CDR3, as DNA: TGCGCCAGCAGCCAGTACCACGGAGGGACCTACGAGCAGTACTTC. Protein product: CASSQYHGGTYEQYF.

In its sample, this clone was seen a few times. The chain links TRBV7-3 to TRBJ2-3; TRBD2 is a possible D gene (6 bases). Germline V gene lookup returns CDR1 SGHTA and CDR2 FQGTGA. CDR3 size: 14 residues. Trimming took 3 bases from V and 2 from J, leaving 9 bases between them. CDR3 bases: TGTGCCAGCAGCTTGATAGCGGTCACAGATACGCAGTATTTT. Translation gives CASSLIAVTDTQYF. Combining the CDR3 with reference TRBV7-3 and TRBJ2-3 gives the whole variable domain GAGVSQTPSNKVTEKGKYVELRCDPISGHTALYWYRQSLGQGPEFLIYFQGTGAADDSGLPNDRFFAVRPEGSVSTLKIQRTERGDSAVYLCASSLIAVTDTQYFGPGTRLTVL.

As concerns this clone: This sample includes further DNA sequences coding for the same CDR3. This rearrangement joins TRBV12-3 or TRBV12-4 to TRBJ2-5; D may be TRBD2 (6 bases). V gave up 1 base and J gave up 4 bases, with 7 bases separating them. This CDR3 has 13 amino acids. The CDR3 reads CASSLGRGETQYF. CDR3 nucleotides: TGTGCCAGCAGTTTAGGGAGGGGAGAGACCCAGTACTTC.

The chain's CDR3 is CASSQDRASNEKLFF. In DNA form, the CDR3 reads TGTGCCAGCAGCCAGGACAGGGCCTCTAATGAAAAACTGTTTTTT. The V and J genes are TRBV3-1 (or the pseudogene TRBV3-2) and TRBJ1-4, with 8 bases identical to TRBD1. This CDR3 contains 15 residues. Germline V lookup: CDR1 LGHDT, CDR2 YNNKEL (reference sequence). The trim removed 3 bases at V and 3 bases at J, leaving 3 bases unmatched.

The CDR3 DNA follows: TGTGCCAGTAGTATGAGATCAGGGGACGATGAGCAGTTCTTC. This sequence encodes CASSMRSGDDEQFF. This chain links TRBV19 with TRBJ2-1, with D perhaps matching TRBD1 (6 bases). The CDR3 loop spans 14 amino acids. V lost 3 bases, J lost 8 bases, and 14 bases lay in between. The germline V gene has CDR1 LNHDA and CDR2 SQIVND (reference sequence).

This chain uses TRBV6-5 with TRBJ2-7, with TRBD2 identical over 7 bases. The CDR3 is made up of 15 amino acids. The germline gives CDR1 MNHEY, CDR2 SVGAGI. Germline trimming cut 6 bases from V and 6 bases from J; bases unmatched to any gene: 14. The CDR3 is CASRPDRGERSEQYF. The CDR3 DNA sequence: TGTGCCAGCAGGCCGGACCGGGGGGAGCGCAGCGAGCAGTACTTC.

This chain connects TRBV19 to TRBJ1-5; 9 nucleotides agree with TRBD1. Germline values: CDR1 LNHDA, CDR2 SQIVND (reference sequence). The V and J ends lost 7 bases and 5 bases, in that order; junction bases with no gene match: 9. The CDR3 is made up of 15 amino acids. In DNA form, the CDR3 reads TGTGCCAGTACCCTGGGACAGGGAAATTATCAGCCCCAGCATTTT. Protein sequence: CASTLGQGNYQPQHF.

The chain is built from TRBV4-2 and TRBJ1-5; 7 nucleotides agree with TRBD1. The CDR3 runs to 15 residues. CDR1 LGHNA and CDR2 YNFKEQ come from the germline V gene. V shed 6 bases, J shed 6 bases, and the junction held 11 bases outside the gene matches. The CDR3 nucleotides read TGTGCCAGCAGTACCGCTACAGGGGAAGGTCAGCCCCAGCATTTT. Translating gives CASSTATGEGQPQHF.

The chain joins TRBV5-4 to TRBJ2-7; 9 bases align to TRBD1. The germline gives CDR1 SGHNT, CDR2 YYREEE (reference sequence). Trimming cost V 2 bases and J 2 bases; bases outside gene matches: 5. This CDR3 is 15 amino acids long. CDR3 residues: CASSFNRGQTYEQYF. The DNA for the CDR3 is TGTGCCAGCAGCTTTAACAGGGGGCAGACCTACGAGCAGTACTTC.

The chain carries TRBV6-2 or TRBV6-3 and TRBJ2-5, with 10 bases that match TRBD2. The V and J ends lost 6 bases and 5 bases, in that order; junction bases with no gene match: 6. The CDR3 has 14 residues. Per the germline V gene, CDR1 is MNHEY and CDR2 is SVGEGT. The chain's CDR3 is CASRPSGRGETQYF. In nucleotides, the CDR3 is TGTGCCAGCAGGCCTAGCGGGAGAGGGGAGACCCAGTACTTC.

The chain joins TRBV7-9 to TRBJ2-1, with unresolved D. Trimming stripped 2 bases from V and 9 bases from J, with 11 bases between. Germline CDR1 is SEHNR and CDR2 is FQNEAQ (reference sequence). CDR3 size: 13 residues. CDR3 loop: CASSLSPESEQFF. The CDR3 DNA reads TGTGCCAGCAGCTTATCGCCAGAAAGTGAGCAGTTCTTC.

A remark on this clone: Other DNA sequences in the same sample also yield this CDR3. The chain uses TRBV2 and TRBJ1-1; the D gene is possibly TRBD1 (5 bases). This CDR3 has 13 residues. The V and J ends lost 6 bases and 1 base respectively, with 9 bases between them. Germline CDR1 reads SNHLY; CDR2 reads FYNNEI. The CDR3 loop reads CASRLGQNTEAFF. The CDR3 nucleotides are TGTGCCAGCAGGTTAGGACAGAACACTGAAGCTTTCTTT.

The rearrangement uses TRBV7-9 and TRBJ2-7, with 8 positions matching TRBD2. The germline V gene has CDR1 SEHNR and CDR2 FQNEAQ (reference sequence). V trimming: 5 bases; J trimming: 3 bases; junction bases outside the gene matches: 9. The CDR3 has 15 residues. The CDR3 coding sequence is TGTGCCAGCAGCCCTTCCCGGGGGGGAGTCTACGAGCAGTACTTC. It specifies CASSPSRGGVYEQYF.

This chain uses TRBV6-1 with TRBJ2-7; 9 bases match TRBD2. The CDR3 runs 15 residues. Trimming took 2 bases from V and 2 from J; bases not matched to a gene: 4. Germline CDR1 is MNHNS and CDR2 is SASEGT. For the CDR3, the DNA is TGTGCCAGCAGTGAACCGGCGGGAGGGCCCTACGAGCAGTACTTC. This sequence encodes CASSEPAGGPYEQYF.